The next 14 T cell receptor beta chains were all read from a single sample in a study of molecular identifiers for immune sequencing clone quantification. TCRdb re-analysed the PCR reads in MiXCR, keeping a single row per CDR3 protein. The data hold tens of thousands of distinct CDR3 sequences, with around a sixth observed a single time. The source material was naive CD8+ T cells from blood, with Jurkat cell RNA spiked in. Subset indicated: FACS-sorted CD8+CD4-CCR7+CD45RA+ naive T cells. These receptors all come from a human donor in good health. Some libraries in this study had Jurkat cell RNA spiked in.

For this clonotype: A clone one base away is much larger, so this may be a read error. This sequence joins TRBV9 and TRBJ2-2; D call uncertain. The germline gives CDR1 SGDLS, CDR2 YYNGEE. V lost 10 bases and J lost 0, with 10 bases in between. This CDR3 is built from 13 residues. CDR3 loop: CACNPANTGELFF. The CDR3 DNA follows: TGTGCCTGCAACCCCGCGAACACCGGGGAGCTGTTTTTT.

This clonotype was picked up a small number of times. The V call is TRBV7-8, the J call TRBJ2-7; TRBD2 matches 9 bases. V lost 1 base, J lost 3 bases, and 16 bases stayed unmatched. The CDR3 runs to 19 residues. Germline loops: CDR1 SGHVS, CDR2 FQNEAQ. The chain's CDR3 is CASSLGASGTTLTYYEQYF. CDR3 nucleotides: TGTGCCAGCAGCTTAGGAGCTAGCGGGACGACCCTTACTTACTACGAGCAGTACTTC.

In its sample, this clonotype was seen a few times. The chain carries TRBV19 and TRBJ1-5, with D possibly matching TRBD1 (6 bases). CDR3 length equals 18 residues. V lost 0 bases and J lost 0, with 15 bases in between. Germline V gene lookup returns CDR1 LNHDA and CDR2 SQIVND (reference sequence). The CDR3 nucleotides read TGTGCCAGTAGTATAGACCCGCGGACAGTCTATAGCAATCAGCCCCAGCATTTT. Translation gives CASSIDPRTVYSNQPQHF.

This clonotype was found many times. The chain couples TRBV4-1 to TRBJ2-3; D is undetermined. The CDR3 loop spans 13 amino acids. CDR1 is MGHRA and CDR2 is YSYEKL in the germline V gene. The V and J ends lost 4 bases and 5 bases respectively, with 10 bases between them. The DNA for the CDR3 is TGCGCCAGCAGCCTTGGCCTAGGAGATACGCAGTATTTT. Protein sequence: CASSLGLGDTQYF.

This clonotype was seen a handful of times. CDR3 nucleotides: TGCAGCGTTGGTAGGACAGGTCCCTACGAGCAGTACTTC. It translates to CSVGRTGPYEQYF. V gene TRBV29-1 combines with J gene TRBJ2-7; 7 bases are a match to TRBD1. The trim removed 4 bases at V and 2 bases at J, leaving 5 bases unmatched. In germline, CDR1 is SQVTM, CDR2 ANQGSEA. The CDR3 loop spans 13 amino acids.

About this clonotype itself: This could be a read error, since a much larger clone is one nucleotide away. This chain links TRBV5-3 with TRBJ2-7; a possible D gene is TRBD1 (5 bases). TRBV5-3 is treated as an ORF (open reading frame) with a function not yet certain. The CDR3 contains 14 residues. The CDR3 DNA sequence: TGTGCCAGCAGCTTAAGACAGCAGCCCTACGAGCAGTACTTC. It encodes CASSLRQQPYEQYF.

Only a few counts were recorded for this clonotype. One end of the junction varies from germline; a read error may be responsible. The CDR3 sequence: CAGSPYAGYNEQFF. DNA of the CDR3: TGCGCCGGCAGCCCCTATGCGGGTTACAATGAGCAGTTCTTC. The V call is TRBV4-1, the J call TRBJ2-1; perhaps TRBD2 as D (5 bases). Germline V gives CDR1 MGHRA, CDR2 YSYEKL. This CDR3 spans 14 amino acids.

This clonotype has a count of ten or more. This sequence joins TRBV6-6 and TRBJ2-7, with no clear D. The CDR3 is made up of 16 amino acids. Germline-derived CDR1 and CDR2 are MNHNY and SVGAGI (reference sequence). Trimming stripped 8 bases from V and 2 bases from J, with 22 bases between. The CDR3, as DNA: TGTGCCAGCTGCAAAAAGGGATGGGGAACCCCCTACGAGCAGTACTTC. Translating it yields CASCKKGWGTPYEQYF.

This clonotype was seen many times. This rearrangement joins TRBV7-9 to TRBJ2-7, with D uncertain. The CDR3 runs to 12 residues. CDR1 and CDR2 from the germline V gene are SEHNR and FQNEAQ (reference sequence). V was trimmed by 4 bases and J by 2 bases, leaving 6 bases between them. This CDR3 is CASSYTPYEQYF. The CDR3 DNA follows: TGTGCCAGCAGCTATACCCCCTACGAGCAGTACTTC.

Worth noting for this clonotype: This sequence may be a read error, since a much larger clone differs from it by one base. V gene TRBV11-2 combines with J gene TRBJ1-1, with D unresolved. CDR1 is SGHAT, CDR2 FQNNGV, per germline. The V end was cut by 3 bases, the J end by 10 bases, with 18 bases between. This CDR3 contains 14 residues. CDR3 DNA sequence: TGTGCCAGCAGCTTTGTGGGTGGGTCGGCTGGAGCTTTCTTT. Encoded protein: CASSFVGGSAGAFF.

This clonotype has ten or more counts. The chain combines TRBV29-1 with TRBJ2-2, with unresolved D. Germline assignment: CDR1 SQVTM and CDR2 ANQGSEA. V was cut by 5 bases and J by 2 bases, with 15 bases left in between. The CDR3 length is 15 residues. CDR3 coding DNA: TGCAGCGTTACATTGGACCCAACAAACACCGGGGAGCTGTTTTTT. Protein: CSVTLDPTNTGELFF.

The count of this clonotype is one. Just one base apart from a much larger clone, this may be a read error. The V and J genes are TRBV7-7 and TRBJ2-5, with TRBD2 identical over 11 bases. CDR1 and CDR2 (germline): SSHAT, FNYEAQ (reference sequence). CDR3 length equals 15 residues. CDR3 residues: CASSLELAGEETLYF. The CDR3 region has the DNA TGTGCCAGCAGCTTAGAACTAGCGGGAGAAGAGACCCTGTACTTC.

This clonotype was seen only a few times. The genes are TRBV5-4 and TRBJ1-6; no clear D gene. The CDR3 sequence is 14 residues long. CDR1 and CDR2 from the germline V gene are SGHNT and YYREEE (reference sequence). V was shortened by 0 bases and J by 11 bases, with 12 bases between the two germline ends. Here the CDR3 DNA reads TGTGCCAGCAGCTTGGAAGTCCCTGGGGCACCCCTCCACTTT. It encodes CASSLEVPGAPLHF.

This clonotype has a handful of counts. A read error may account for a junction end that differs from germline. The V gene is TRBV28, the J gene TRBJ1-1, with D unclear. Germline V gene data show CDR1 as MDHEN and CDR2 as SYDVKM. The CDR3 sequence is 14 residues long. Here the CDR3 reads CASSSALSVPEALF. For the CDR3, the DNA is TGTGCCAGCAGTTCCGCCCTATCAGTGCCTGAAGCTCTCTTT.